This TCR beta chain was observed in a study of blood T cell repertoires in COVID-19. Study as a whole: Donors in the United States, Italy and Spain gave samples during acute or convalescent COVID-19. PBMCs, B-cell-depleted T cells, or T cells provided the cDNA or gDNA that made up the material.

CDR1 and CDR2 (germline): MRHNA, SNTAGT. The V end was cut by 4 bases, the J end by 7 bases, with 10 bases between. CDR3 length: 12 amino acids. Original analysis: Using reference gene primer amplification, nucleated cell counts were estimated. Libraries were prepared by immunoSEQ multiplex PCR; TCRdb keeps only in-frame clonotypes and omits some of them. V and J calls and clone size are copied from that table; D and trimming were computed from the DNA. The sample has under 250,000 clones; roughly 86% are singletons. This rearrangement joins TRBV6-4 to TRBJ2-5; possibly TRBD2 for D (6 bases). This TCR came from a woman in her 50s with active or convalescent COVID-19. The sequencing input was peripheral blood. The chain's CDR3 is CASSGPGGTQYF. For the CDR3, the DNA is TGTGCCAGCAGTGGCCCCGGGGGGACCCAGTACTTC.